This T cell receptor beta chain was documented in a study of blood T cell repertoires in COVID-19. Study-level information: PBMCs, B-cell-depleted T cells, or T cells provided the cDNA or gDNA that made up the material.

This CDR3 is built from 16 residues. Germline V gene sequence: CDR1 ENHRY, CDR2 SYGVKD. The V gene lost 0 bases and the J gene lost 6 bases, with 17 bases spanning the gap. The Seattle site enrolled patients during active infection and followed them longitudinally. Original data processing: Estimation of nucleated cell counts was performed using reference gene primer amplification. TCRdb's table, derived via immunoSEQ multiplex PCR, lists solely in-frame clones and lacks some. The V and J calls and the clone size are those of that table, but D and trimming were determined from the DNA. Among approximately 100,000 clones, 76% were seen once, and the ten largest hold under 8%.

Material: peripheral blood. The chain has TRBV10-3 and TRBJ1-1; weak D call: TRBD1 (5 bases). The sequence was obtained from a man aged 80 or over with COVID-19, enrolled during active disease. The CDR3 region has the DNA TGTGCCATCAGTGAGTCTAGGGGTCAGAGAGGACCTGAAGCTTTCTTT. Translating gives CAISESRGQRGPEAFF.